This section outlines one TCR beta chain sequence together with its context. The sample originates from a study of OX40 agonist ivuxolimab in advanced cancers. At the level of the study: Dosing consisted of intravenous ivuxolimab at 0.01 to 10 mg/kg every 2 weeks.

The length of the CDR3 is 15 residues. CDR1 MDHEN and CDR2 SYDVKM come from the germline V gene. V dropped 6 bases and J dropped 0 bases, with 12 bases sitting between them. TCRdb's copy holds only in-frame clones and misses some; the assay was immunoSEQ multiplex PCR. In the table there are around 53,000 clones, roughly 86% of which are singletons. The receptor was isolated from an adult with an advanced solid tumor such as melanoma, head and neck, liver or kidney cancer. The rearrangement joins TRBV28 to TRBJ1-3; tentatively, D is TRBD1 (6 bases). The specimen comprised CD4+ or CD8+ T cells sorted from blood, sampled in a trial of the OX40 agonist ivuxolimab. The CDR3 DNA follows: TGTGCCAGCAGCGAGGACAGTTTCTCTGGAAACACCATATATTTT. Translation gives CASSEDSFSGNTIYF.